These 27 T cell receptor beta chains were sequenced from one sample in a study of control samples from healthy donors and cancer patients. Here immunoSEQ multiplex PCR was the method, and the copy in TCRdb shows in-frame clones only, minus some. Here the sample spans 150,000 to 200,000 clones, 75% to 95% being singletons. The sample taken for sequencing was blood. The receptors here all came from a middle-aged woman in good health.

This chain links TRBV7-9 with TRBJ1-3; D call uncertain. V was trimmed by 5 bases and J by 4 bases, leaving 9 bases between them. CDR3 length: 13 residues. Per the germline V gene, CDR1 is SEHNR and CDR2 is FQNEAQ (reference sequence). The chain's CDR3 is CASSLDLGNTIYF. The DNA of the CDR3 is TGTGCCAGCAGCCTCGACCTAGGAAACACCATATATTTT.

The rearrangement links TRBV7-2 to TRBJ1-1; TRBD1 matches at 7 bases. The CDR3 is 13 amino acids. Germline-derived CDR1 and CDR2 are SGHTA and FQGNSA. V trimming: 4 bases; J trimming: 8 bases; junction bases outside the gene matches: 7. CDR3 region: CASSSNRGGEAFF. CDR3 DNA: TGTGCCAGCAGCTCCAACAGGGGAGGGGAAGCTTTCTTT.

This sequence joins TRBV2 and TRBJ1-1; D possibly corresponds to TRBD1 (6 bases). The CDR3 length is 14 residues. Per the germline V gene, CDR1 is SNHLY and CDR2 is FYNNEI. The V end lost 5 bases, the J end lost 4 bases, and 14 bases lay between the germline ends. The CDR3 DNA reads as TGTGCCAGCAGTAACAGGGTCGAGGGCACTGAAGCTTTCTTT. Its translation is CASSNRVEGTEAFF.

V gene TRBV18 combines with J gene TRBJ1-4; TRBD1 is a possible D gene (6 bases). The length of the CDR3 is 16 residues. Germline values: CDR1 KGHSH, CDR2 LQKENI. With 0 bases removed from V and 7 bases from J, the gap between germline ends came to 15 bases. This chain's CDR3 is CASSPPDRQATEKLFF. For the CDR3, the DNA is TGTGCCAGCTCACCACCTGATCGACAGGCTACTGAAAAACTGTTTTTT.

This chain uses TRBV2 with TRBJ1-6; D ambiguous. Germline V gene sequence: CDR1 SNHLY, CDR2 FYNNEI. Trimming pared 4 bases from V and 7 bases from J, leaving 11 bases between. The CDR3 sequence is 14 residues long. The CDR3 here is CASSGLGRNSPLHF. The CDR3 DNA reads as TGTGCCAGCAGTGGGTTGGGGAGAAATTCACCCCTCCACTTT.

This chain joins TRBV9 and TRBJ2-1, with D perhaps matching TRBD2 (5 bases). Trimming left V 2 bases short and J 6 bases short, with 12 bases between. The CDR3 sequence is 14 residues long. Germline loops: CDR1 SGDLS, CDR2 YYNGEE. Here the CDR3 reads CASSVGVLPNEQFF. As DNA, the CDR3 is TGTGCCAGCAGCGTGGGAGTTTTGCCCAATGAGCAGTTCTTC.

This chain joins TRBV2 and TRBJ2-1; D is ambiguous. Trimming removed 6 bases at V and 7 bases at J, with 10 bases between. Germline V gene data show CDR1 as SNHLY and CDR2 as FYNNEI. The CDR3 has 12 amino acids. The CDR3 DNA reads as TGTGCCAGCAGAGGCTCGAGGAATGAGCAGTTCTTC. This translates into CASRGSRNEQFF.

This sequence joins TRBV6-5 and TRBJ2-5; D could derive from TRBD1 or TRBD2 (5 bases each). The CDR3 consists of 12 residues. Germline CDR1 and CDR2: MNHEY and SVGAGI. Trimming pared 7 bases from V and 4 bases from J, leaving 10 bases between. The CDR3 protein is CASKSGAETQYF. The CDR3 coding sequence is TGTGCCAGCAAGTCCGGGGCAGAGACCCAGTACTTC.

Concerning this clone: Other DNA sequences in the sample encode the same CDR3. The rearrangement uses TRBV20-1 and TRBJ1-2, with 7 bases aligning to TRBD1. The germline gives CDR1 DFQATT, CDR2 SNEGSKA (reference sequence). V dropped 3 bases and J dropped 2; count of bases not matched to a gene: 3. The CDR3 has 13 amino acids. Here the CDR3 reads CSASPGGNYGYTF. The CDR3 DNA follows: TGCAGTGCTAGTCCAGGGGGAAACTATGGCTACACCTTC.

The chain recombines TRBV11-2 with TRBJ1-4, with 7 positions matching TRBD1. Germline V gene data show CDR1 as SGHAT and CDR2 as FQNNGV. The CDR3 is 14 amino acids. V gave up 7 bases and J gave up 8 bases; unmatched junction bases: 10. The CDR3 sequence: CASTTAGGGEKLFF. CDR3 nucleotides: TGTGCCAGCACCACGGCAGGGGGTGGCGAAAAACTGTTTTTT.

The chain links TRBV27 to TRBJ1-1, with 10 bases lining up with TRBD1. The V and J ends lost 4 bases and 3 bases, in that order; junction bases with no gene match: 5. Germline V gene lookup returns CDR1 MNHEY and CDR2 SMNVEV (reference sequence). This CDR3 is built from 15 residues. The CDR3 reads CASSSSGQGYTEAFF. Here the CDR3 DNA reads TGTGCCAGCAGTTCCTCGGGACAGGGGTACACTGAAGCTTTCTTT.

V usage is TRBV27 and J usage is TRBJ1-6; D not resolved. V gave up 2 bases and J gave up 10 bases, with 9 bases separating them. The germline V gene encodes CDR1 MNHEY and CDR2 SMNVEV (reference sequence). The CDR3 runs to 13 residues. In DNA form, the CDR3 reads TGTGCCAGCAGTTTAGGTAGGCGGTCACCCCTCCACTTT. Translation gives CASSLGRRSPLHF.

V gene TRBV4-2 combines with J gene TRBJ1-1, with 9 bases fitting TRBD1. Germline CDR1 and CDR2: LGHNA and YNFKEQ. The CDR3 covers 19 residues. V dropped 4 bases and J dropped 4; count of bases not matched to a gene: 19. Written as DNA, the CDR3 is TGTGCCAGCAGCCCAGGCGGTTACGGGACAGGGAGCTTGGCCACTGAAGCTTTCTTT. Its translation: CASSPGGYGTGSLATEAFF.

The chain carries TRBV29-1 and TRBJ2-7, with D possibly being TRBD2 (6 bases). V dropped 6 bases and J dropped 5 bases, with 17 bases sitting between them. Per germline, CDR1 SQVTM and CDR2 ANQGSEA. CDR3 length equals 13 residues. The CDR3 DNA reads as TGCAGCGTGGGTTTGGGGGGACCTAACGAGCAGTACTTC. It yields the protein CSVGLGGPNEQYF.

The chain uses TRBV5-4 and TRBJ2-5; 9 bases line up with TRBD2. CDR3 length: 16 amino acids. The V gene's germline CDR1 is SGHNT and CDR2 YYREEE (reference sequence). V lost 0 bases to trimming and J lost 2 bases; unmatched junction nucleotides: 5. CDR3 nucleotide sequence: TGTGCCAGCAGCTTGGCAATAGCGGGGGCTCAAGAGACCCAGTACTTC. Translating gives CASSLAIAGAQETQYF.

The chain employs TRBV28 and TRBJ2-3; 7 positions agree with TRBD2. CDR3 length: 13 amino acids. In germline, CDR1 is MDHEN, CDR2 SYDVKM. The V and J ends lost 8 bases and 3 bases, in that order; junction bases with no gene match: 5. The CDR3 bases are TGTGCCAGCCGACCGGGGGGTACAGATACGCAGTATTTT. As protein: CASRPGGTDTQYF.

V gene TRBV7-2 combines with J gene TRBJ1-2; 7 bases agree with TRBD1. CDR3 size: 12 residues. With 4 bases clipped from V and 7 bases from J, the junction kept 3 bases outside the gene matches. Germline V gives CDR1 SGHTA, CDR2 FQGNSA. CDR3 sequence (DNA): TGTGCCAGCAGCTCGCAGGGGGTTGGCTACACCTTC. Translating it yields CASSSQGVGYTF.

The J gene is TRBJ2-7, the V gene TRBV27, with D possibly TRBD1 on 6 matching bases. Between the trimmed V and J ends, which lost 4 bases and 5 bases, there was a span of 18 bases. The CDR3 extends over 15 amino acids. CDR1 is MNHEY, CDR2 SMNVEV, per germline (reference sequence). CDR3 bases: TGTGCCAGCAGTTCCCCACCGAAGGGACAAAACGAGCAGTACTTC. Its translation is CASSSPPKGQNEQYF.

This chain links TRBV4-1 with TRBJ1-6; D not certain. Germline values: CDR1 MGHRA, CDR2 YSYEKL. Trimming took off 3 bases at V and 0 bases at J, with 12 bases between the two ends. The CDR3 covers 17 residues. For the CDR3, the DNA is TGCGCCAGCAGCCAGCTCGATCTTATCTCCTATAATTCACCCCTCCACTTT. Its protein product is CASSQLDLISYNSPLHF.

The J gene is TRBJ1-1, the V gene TRBV6-2 or TRBV6-3; 7 bases are a match to TRBD1. CDR1 and CDR2 (germline): MNHEY, SVGEGT. This CDR3 region has 16 residues. The V gene end was trimmed by 4 bases and the J gene end by 6 bases; junction bases not matched to a gene: 14. CDR3 in DNA: TGTGCCAGCAGTTCGACAGGGTTCGATGTATTCCCTGAAGCTTTCTTT. This sequence encodes CASSSTGFDVFPEAFF.

The chain links TRBV19 to TRBJ1-5; D possibly corresponds to TRBD1 (5 bases). Trimming removed 6 bases from V and 7 bases from J, with 10 bases in between. Germline CDR1 reads LNHDA; CDR2 reads SQIVND (reference sequence). This CDR3 is 12 amino acids long. CDR3 bases: TGTGCCAGTAGGGGGGGGGACCAGCCCCAGCATTTT. Its translation is CASRGGDQPQHF.

The V call is TRBV9, the J call TRBJ2-1; TRBD2 matches at 13 bases. This CDR3 spans 13 amino acids. The junction had 4 bases not matched to a gene; V was cut back by 7 bases and J by 9 bases. CDR1 is SGDLS, CDR2 YYNGEE, per germline. In nucleotides, the CDR3 is TGTGCCAGCGGACTAGCGGGGGATGGTGAGCAGTTCTTC. It is translated as CASGLAGDGEQFF.

This clone was observed once. The J gene is TRBJ1-2, the V gene TRBV2; TRBD1 agrees at 10 bases. Looked up from germline, CDR1 is SNHLY and CDR2 is FYNNEI. Trimming removed 4 bases from V and 6 bases from J; junction bases left unmatched: 2. CDR3 size: 13 residues. This CDR3 reads CASSGGTGDGYTF. In DNA, the CDR3 is TGTGCCAGCAGTGGGGGGACAGGGGATGGCTACACCTTC.

The gene calls are TRBV10-3 and TRBJ2-2, with unresolved D. V lost 4 bases and J 5 bases, leaving 8 bases between the germline ends. Germline values: CDR1 ENHRY, CDR2 SYGVKD. The CDR3 runs 13 residues. CDR3 sequence: CAISAPMTGELFF. The CDR3 DNA follows: TGTGCCATCAGTGCCCCGATGACCGGGGAGCTGTTTTTT.

The chain has TRBV6-5 and TRBJ2-7; D is ambiguous. Germline V gives CDR1 MNHEY, CDR2 SVGAGI. The CDR3 totals 14 residues. V lost 5 bases and J lost 0, with 11 bases in between. CDR3 sequence reads: CASSPPTGSYEQYF. The CDR3 coding sequence is TGTGCCAGCAGTCCTCCGACGGGCTCCTACGAGCAGTACTTC.

V is TRBV19 and J is TRBJ2-3, with D maybe TRBD2 (5 bases). The CDR3 contains 16 residues. The germline V and J ends were trimmed by 3 bases and 0 bases, with 13 bases remaining between them. Germline assignment: CDR1 LNHDA and CDR2 SQIVND (reference sequence). This chain's CDR3 is CASSIGGAVSTDTQYF. The CDR3 nucleotides read TGTGCCAGTAGTATCGGCGGAGCGGTAAGCACAGATACGCAGTATTTT.

The chain employs TRBV7-4 and TRBJ1-1; tentative D call: TRBD1 (5 bases). V was trimmed by 5 bases and J by 7 bases, leaving 8 bases between them. Germline lookup yields CDR1 SGHVT and CDR2 SQSDAQ. The CDR3 contains 11 residues. The CDR3: CASSRTSEAFF. The CDR3 region has the DNA TGTGCCAGCAGCCGGACAAGTGAAGCTTTCTTT.